The source of this T cell receptor beta chain is a study of OX40 agonist ivuxolimab in advanced cancers. This CDR3 is built from 14 residues. Germline V gene sequence: CDR1 SGHTS, CDR2 YDEGEE. The trim removed 2 bases at V and 5 bases at J, leaving 2 bases unmatched. Sequencing used immunoSEQ multiplex PCR; TCRdb keeps in-frame clones, though not all of them. The sample holds about 43,000 clones, about 86% seen once. This rearrangement joins TRBV5-8 to TRBJ1-5; TRBD1 aligns across 9 bases. The sample in question was CD4+ or CD8+ T cells sorted from blood, obtained in a trial of the OX40 agonist ivuxolimab. This sequence was found in an adult with an advanced solid tumor such as melanoma, head and neck, liver or kidney cancer. The CDR3 region has the DNA TGTGCCAGCAGCTTAACAGGGGGCGATCAGCCCCAGCATTTT. It codes for CASSLTGGDQPQHF. Full variable domain (missing parts from reference TRBV5-8 and TRBJ1-5): EAGVTQSPTHLIKTRGQQATLRCSPISGHTSVYWYQQALGLGLQFLLWYDEGEERNRGNFPPRFSGRQFPNYSSELNVNALELEDSALYLCASSLTGGDQPQHFGDGTRLSIL.